Each of the 22 T cell receptor beta chains below was sequenced from the same sample in a study of blood T cell repertoires in COVID-19. Assay used: immunoSEQ multiplex PCR; TCRdb lists only in-frame clones, some missing. The table includes approximately 59,000 clones, about 84% detected once. Sequenced: peripheral blood. The receptor source for this set is a man aged 35-49 years with active COVID-19.

CDR3 protein: CASSSSGLIGATDTQYF. The DNA for the CDR3 is TGTGCCAGCTCATCATCCGGGCTCATAGGGGCCACAGATACGCAGTATTTT. V gene TRBV18 combines with J gene TRBJ2-3; the D gene is possibly TRBD1 (5 bases). With 5 bases removed from V and 2 bases from J, the gap between germline ends came to 20 bases. The germline CDR1 and CDR2 sequences are KGHSH and LQKENI. The length of the CDR3 is 17 residues.

The V call is TRBV6-5, the J call TRBJ2-4, with TRBD1 matching 9 bases. With 7 bases clipped from V and 7 bases from J, the junction kept 2 bases outside the gene matches. The CDR3 loop spans 12 amino acids. Germline assignment: CDR1 MNHEY and CDR2 SVGAGI. The CDR3 sequence is CASKQGANIQYF. The DNA for the CDR3 is TGTGCCAGCAAACAGGGGGCGAACATTCAGTACTTC.

V usage is TRBV11-3 and J usage is TRBJ2-1; 10 bases fit TRBD2. CDR1 is SGHNT and CDR2 is YENEEA in the germline V gene. The CDR3 is 15 amino acids. V was clipped by 5 bases and J by 2 bases; unmatched bases: 3. CDR3 protein: CASSPSGSTYNEQFF. The CDR3, as DNA: TGTGCCAGCAGCCCTAGCGGGAGTACCTACAATGAGCAGTTCTTC.

This rearrangement joins TRBV20-1 to TRBJ1-5, with a possible D match to TRBD1 (6 bases). The CDR3 runs 12 residues. Germline V gene lookup returns CDR1 DFQATT and CDR2 SNEGSKA (reference sequence). The germline V and J ends were trimmed by 3 bases and 9 bases, with 12 bases remaining between them. CDR3 DNA sequence: TGCAGTGCTAGTCCGGACAGCCGGCCCCAGCATTTT. Translated, it gives CSASPDSRPQHF.

The V call is TRBV7-9, the J call TRBJ2-2; 7 bases match TRBD1. The J segment lost 3 bases and the V segment lost 7 bases, leaving 11 bases of the junction unmatched. The germline V gene has CDR1 SEHNR and CDR2 FQNEAQ (reference sequence). The CDR3 totals 16 residues. CDR3 protein: CASTLGRDSDTGELFF. The CDR3 nucleotides are TGTGCCAGCACCTTGGGCCGGGACAGTGACACCGGGGAGCTGTTTTTT.

V gene TRBV21-1 combines with J gene TRBJ2-5; the table assigns TRBD1, which was not confirmed against the DNA. TRBV21-1 is flagged as a pseudogene. The CDR3 sequence is 16 residues long. In nucleotides, the CDR3 is TGTGCCAGCACAAGCGACCGGCAGGGGATGAGAGAGACCCAGTACTTC. Translated, it gives CASTSDRQGMRETQYF.

The rearrangement links TRBV11-3 to TRBJ2-2, with a possible D match to TRBD1 (7 bases). The CDR3 is 18 amino acids. V gave up 5 bases and J gave up 4 bases, with 23 bases separating them. The V gene's germline CDR1 is SGHNT and CDR2 YENEEA. The CDR3 here is CASSLTTWGAGGTGELFF. The CDR3 DNA follows: TGTGCCAGCAGCCTCACCACGTGGGGGGCAGGGGGCACCGGGGAGCTGTTTTTT.

The rearrangement uses TRBV19 and TRBJ2-3, with TRBD2 matching 11 bases. Unmatched junction bases numbered 7, after V lost 5 bases and J lost 6 bases. The germline V gene has CDR1 LNHDA and CDR2 SQIVND (reference sequence). This CDR3 has 15 residues. CDR3 sequence (DNA): TGTGCCAGTAGTGTTACTAGCGGGAGCATGGATACGCAGTATTTT. Its protein product is CASSVTSGSMDTQYF.

The DNA for the CDR3 is TGTGCCAGCAGCTTAGGGGACAGACAGAACTATGGCTACACCTTC. Translation: CASSLGDRQNYGYTF. The V call is TRBV7-9, the J call TRBJ1-2; 7 bases line up with TRBD1. J was trimmed by 2 bases and V by 1 base; bases with no gene match: 4. Germline loops: CDR1 SEHNR, CDR2 FQNEAQ (reference sequence). The CDR3 extends over 15 amino acids.

The chain combines TRBV30 with TRBJ2-3; 14 bases match TRBD2. The V segment lost 0 bases and the J segment 3 bases; nucleotides outside the gene matches: 2. The CDR3 length is 16 residues. Germline V gene sequence: CDR1 GTSNPN, CDR2 SVGIG (reference sequence). The CDR3 DNA is TGTGCCTGGAGTGTGGGACTAGCGGGAGATACAGATACGCAGTATTTT. Translation: CAWSVGLAGDTDTQYF.

The rearrangement uses TRBV2 and TRBJ1-4, with TRBD1 as a possible D gene (5 bases). Deletions cut 4 bases from V and 8 bases from J, with 17 bases between. Germline CDR1 and CDR2: SNHLY and FYNNEI. This CDR3 comprises 15 residues. In nucleotides, the CDR3 is TGTGCCAGCAGTGTCCCAGACAGCCGAAGGGAAAAACTGTTTTTT. Amino acids: CASSVPDSRREKLFF.

The chain joins TRBV5-1 to TRBJ1-1; D perhaps matches TRBD1 (6 bases). The germline gives CDR1 SGHRS, CDR2 YFSETQ. Between the trimmed V and J ends, which lost 0 bases and 8 bases, there was a span of 17 bases. The CDR3 totals 15 residues. CDR3 in amino acids: CASSLVAGDAEEAFF. The CDR3 DNA follows: TGCGCCAGCAGCTTGGTAGCAGGGGACGCCGAAGAAGCTTTCTTT.

This clone was observed once. The J gene is TRBJ1-5, the V gene TRBV19; TRBD1 aligns across 8 bases. The J segment lost 3 bases and the V segment lost 3 bases, leaving 13 bases of the junction unmatched. Germline CDR1 is LNHDA and CDR2 is SQIVND (reference sequence). The CDR3 has 18 residues. The CDR3 region has the DNA TGTGCCAGTAGTATCCGAGGCGGGCAGGGGGCTTTCAATCAGCCCCAGCATTTT. Residues: CASSIRGGQGAFNQPQHF.

The chain uses TRBV4-1 and TRBJ2-3, with D maybe TRBD1 (5 bases). This CDR3 has 15 residues. Germline V gene lookup returns CDR1 MGHRA and CDR2 YSYEKL. Trimming cost V 4 bases and J 4 bases, with 15 bases left between them. CDR3: CASSPVAGKPDTQYF. The DNA for the CDR3 is TGCGCCAGCAGCCCAGTCGCAGGGAAGCCAGATACGCAGTATTTT.

This chain joins TRBV11-2 and TRBJ2-7; 9 bases match TRBD2. From germline, CDR1 is SGHAT and CDR2 FQNNGV. The CDR3 has 15 amino acids. The V and J ends lost 1 base and 2 bases, in that order; junction bases with no gene match: 3. The chain's CDR3 is CASSLVAGVTYEQYF. The CDR3 nucleotides are TGTGCCAGCAGCTTAGTAGCGGGGGTTACCTACGAGCAGTACTTC.

V gene TRBV4-1 combines with J gene TRBJ2-5, with D possibly matching TRBD1 (5 bases). The CDR3 runs 14 residues. Trimming removed 0 bases from V and 4 bases from J, with 9 bases in between. Germline lookup yields CDR1 MGHRA and CDR2 YSYEKL. The CDR3 here is CASSQESGAETQYF. The DNA of the CDR3 is TGCGCCAGCAGCCAAGAATCTGGGGCAGAGACCCAGTACTTC.

This rearrangement joins TRBV19 to TRBJ1-2; 10 positions agree with TRBD1. Looked up from germline, CDR1 is LNHDA and CDR2 is SQIVND (reference sequence). CDR3 length equals 14 residues. The J segment lost 8 bases and the V segment lost 3 bases, leaving 6 bases of the junction unmatched. The CDR3 DNA reads as TGTGCCAGTAGTATCCGGGACAGGGGTCCCGGCTACACCTTC. Its translation is CASSIRDRGPGYTF.

V is TRBV4-1 and J is TRBJ2-4; no firm D call. Trimming removed 0 bases from V and 1 base from J, with 4 bases in between. Per the germline V gene, CDR1 is MGHRA and CDR2 is YSYEKL. The length of the CDR3 is 14 residues. CDR3 in DNA: TGCGCCAGCAGCCAAGACAGGGCCAAAAACATTCAGTACTTC. This codes for CASSQDRAKNIQYF.

The V gene is TRBV5-5, the J gene TRBJ1-2; a weak D match, TRBD1 (5 bases). V dropped 0 bases and J dropped 8 bases, with 11 bases sitting between them. CDR1 and CDR2 (germline): SGHKS, YYEKEE (reference sequence). The CDR3 is 13 amino acids. The chain's CDR3 is CASSLVGEGGYTF. The CDR3 nucleotides are TGTGCCAGCAGCTTGGTAGGGGAAGGCGGCTACACCTTC.

This clone was counted a single time. The V gene is TRBV13, the J gene TRBJ2-3; 12 nucleotides agree with TRBD2. The CDR3 consists of 14 residues. V shed 9 bases and J 4 bases; nucleotides not matched to a gene: 5. Per the germline V gene, CDR1 is PRHDT and CDR2 is FYEKMQ (reference sequence). CDR3 region: CASTSGRRADTQYF. The CDR3 nucleotides read TGTGCCAGTACTAGCGGGAGGAGGGCAGATACGCAGTATTTT.

The chain employs TRBV5-5 and TRBJ2-3, with D perhaps TRBD1 (5 bases). V was cut by 4 bases and J by 10 bases, with 10 bases left in between. Germline V gene data show CDR1 as SGHKS and CDR2 as YYEKEE (reference sequence). The CDR3 consists of 11 residues. The CDR3 spells CASSPGKAQYF. The DNA of the CDR3 is TGTGCCAGCAGCCCAGGGAAGGCGCAGTATTTT.

The V and J genes are TRBV10-1 and TRBJ2-1, with 9 bases aligning to TRBD2. V lost 2 bases to trimming and J lost 8 bases; unmatched junction nucleotides: 10. This CDR3 has 16 amino acids. Germline-derived CDR1 and CDR2 are WNHNN and SYGVQD (reference sequence). DNA for the CDR3: TGCGCCAGCAGTGAGAGTAGGACTAGCGTCAGCCATGAGCAGTTCTTC. Its translation: CASSESRTSVSHEQFF.